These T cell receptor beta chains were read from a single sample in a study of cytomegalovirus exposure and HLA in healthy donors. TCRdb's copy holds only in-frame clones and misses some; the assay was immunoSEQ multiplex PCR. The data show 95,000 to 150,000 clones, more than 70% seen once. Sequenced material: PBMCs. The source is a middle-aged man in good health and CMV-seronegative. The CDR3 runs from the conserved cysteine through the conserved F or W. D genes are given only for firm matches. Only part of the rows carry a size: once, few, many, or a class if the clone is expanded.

cdr3_aa: CASSPTTGSSYEQYF
cdr3_nt: TGTGCCAGCAGCCCCACGACAGGGAGCTCCTACGAGCAGTACTTC
d_call: TRBD1
cdr3_length: 15
v_call: TRBV11-2
clone_size: .
j_call: TRBJ2-7

cdr3_aa: CASSPPGEQPYGYTF
cdr3_nt: TGTGCCAGCAGTCCACCAGGGGAACAACCTTATGGCTACACCTTC
d_call: .
cdr3_length: 15
v_call: TRBV28
clone_size: .
j_call: TRBJ1-2

cdr3_aa: CASSLDSMGGRAYEQYF
cdr3_nt: TGCGCCAGCAGCTTAGATAGTATGGGCGGGAGGGCCTACGAGCAGTACTTC
d_call: TRBD2
cdr3_length: 17
v_call: TRBV11-2
clone_size: .
j_call: TRBJ2-7

cdr3_aa: CASSKMLAGADTQYF
cdr3_nt: TGCGCCAGCAGTAAGATGTTAGCGGGCGCAGATACGCAGTATTTT
d_call: TRBD2
cdr3_length: 15
v_call: TRBV5-1
clone_size: .
j_call: TRBJ2-3

cdr3_aa: CASSIGRLAGRDIQYF
cdr3_nt: TGCGCCAGCAGCATAGGCCGACTAGCGGGAAGGGACATTCAGTACTTC
d_call: TRBD2
cdr3_length: 16
v_call: TRBV5-1
clone_size: few
j_call: TRBJ2-4

cdr3_aa: CASSPQGAFRTGELFF
cdr3_nt: TGCGCCAGCAGCCCCCAGGGGGCTTTCAGGACCGGGGAGCTGTTTTTT
d_call: TRBD1
cdr3_length: 16
v_call: TRBV4-3
clone_size: few
j_call: TRBJ2-2

cdr3_aa: CASSDPFLAGGQNEQFF
cdr3_nt: TGTGCCAGCAGTGACCCTTTCCTAGCGGGAGGCCAGAATGAGCAGTTCTTC
d_call: TRBD2
cdr3_length: 17
v_call: TRBV25-1
clone_size: .
j_call: TRBJ2-1

cdr3_aa: CASSPRTGVVRGETQYF
cdr3_nt: TGTGCCAGCAGCCCTAGGACAGGGGTGGTCAGAGGAGAGACCCAGTACTTC
d_call: TRBD1
cdr3_length: 17
v_call: TRBV7-6
clone_size: once
j_call: TRBJ2-5

cdr3_aa: CASSPPGQGDEKLFF
cdr3_nt: TGTGCCAGCAGCCCACCGGGACAGGGGGACGAAAAACTGTTTTTT
d_call: TRBD1
cdr3_length: 15
v_call: TRBV7-6
clone_size: .
j_call: TRBJ1-4

cdr3_aa: CASSVLAGDTDTQYF
cdr3_nt: TGTGCCAGCAGCGTACTAGCGGGGGACACAGATACGCAGTATTTT
d_call: TRBD2
cdr3_length: 15
v_call: TRBV9
clone_size: .
j_call: TRBJ2-3

cdr3_aa: CASSLDRGWTEAFF
cdr3_nt: TGTGCCAGCAGTCTCGACAGGGGTTGGACTGAAGCTTTCTTT
d_call: TRBD1
cdr3_length: 14
v_call: TRBV6-5
clone_size: .
j_call: TRBJ1-1

cdr3_aa: CASRVSSRGYGYTF
cdr3_nt: TGTGCCAGCAGGGTATCTTCCCGGGGCTATGGCTACACCTTC
d_call: .
cdr3_length: 14
v_call: TRBV6-1
clone_size: .
j_call: TRBJ1-2